The 27 T cell receptor beta chains below all came from one sample that was sequenced in a study of cytomegalovirus exposure and HLA in healthy donors. The PCR employed 60 Vbeta primers together with 13 Jbeta primers. Here immunoSEQ multiplex PCR was the method, and the copy in TCRdb shows in-frame clones only, minus some. The sample carries 120,000 to 150,000 clones, approximately 71% recorded once. The sequenced material came from PBMCs. The source is a woman aged 45-60 years in good health and CMV-seronegative.

The chain combines TRBV11-2 with TRBJ1-1, with 8 nucleotides matching TRBD1. Germline V gene lookup returns CDR1 SGHAT and CDR2 FQNNGV. The CDR3 is made up of 14 amino acids. Trimming took 6 bases from V and 8 from J; bases not matched to a gene: 11. CDR3 DNA: TGTGCCAGCAGGCCCGGGACAGGTTCAACCGAAGCTTTCTTT. Translating it yields CASRPGTGSTEAFF.

The rearrangement joins TRBV19 to TRBJ1-1; the D is unclear. CDR3 size: 15 residues. Germline V lookup: CDR1 LNHDA, CDR2 SQIVND (reference sequence). V was pared by 7 bases and J by 4 bases, with 19 bases between. The CDR3 reads CASTPPAGLGTEAFF. CDR3 DNA sequence: TGTGCCAGTACCCCCCCGGCGGGCTTAGGCACTGAAGCTTTCTTT. Full variable domain (missing parts from reference TRBV19 and TRBJ1-1): DGGITQSPKYLFRKEGQNVTLSCEQNLNHDAMYWYRQDPGQGLRLIYYSQIVNDFQKGDIAEGYSVSREKKESFPLTVTSAQKNPTAFYLCASTPPAGLGTEAFFGQGTRLTVV.

The chain links TRBV5-1 to TRBJ2-2; tentatively, D is TRBD1 (5 bases). The CDR3 totals 14 residues. Deletions cut 4 bases from V and 1 base from J, with 8 bases between. The germline V gene encodes CDR1 SGHRS and CDR2 YFSETQ. CDR3: CASSRGQNTGELFF. CDR3 DNA sequence: TGCGCCAGCAGCCGAGGACAGAACACCGGGGAGCTGTTTTTT.

The rearrangement joins TRBV19 to TRBJ2-4, with D possibly matching TRBD1 (5 bases). V dropped 9 bases and J dropped 8 bases, with 11 bases sitting between them. The CDR3 totals 11 residues. CDR1 and CDR2 from the germline V gene are LNHDA and SQIVND (reference sequence). As DNA, the CDR3 is TGTGCCAGCCGGCAGGGTGACATTCAGTACTTC. Its protein is CASRQGDIQYF. Drawing the rest from reference TRBV19 and TRBJ2-4, the complete variable domain is DGGITQSPKYLFRKEGQNVTLSCEQNLNHDAMYWYRQDPGQGLRLIYYSQIVNDFQKGDIAEGYSVSREKKESFPLTVTSAQKNPTAFYLCASRQGDIQYFGAGTRLSVL.

The chain carries TRBV25-1 and TRBJ1-2; D perhaps matches TRBD1 (5 bases). V lost 8 bases to trimming and J lost 2 bases, with 12 bases between them. Germline CDR1 is MGHDK and CDR2 is SYGVNS. The CDR3 runs 13 residues. CDR3 DNA sequence: TGTGCCAGCGGTGGGCCAGGGAACTATGGCTACACCTTC. Translation gives CASGGPGNYGYTF.

The chain links TRBV2 to TRBJ1-2, with 7 nucleotides matching TRBD1. With V trimmed by 6 bases and J by 4 bases, 5 bases remained unmatched. CDR1 SNHLY and CDR2 FYNNEI come from the germline V gene. The CDR3 spans 13 residues. Here the CDR3 reads CASSNRGLYGYTF. The CDR3, as DNA: TGTGCCAGCAGCAACAGGGGCCTCTATGGCTACACCTTC.

In this sample, this clone turned up once. At one end, the junction sequence differs from germline, possibly due to a read error. This sequence joins TRBV7-9 and TRBJ1-1; TRBD1 agrees at 10 bases. Germline V gene data show CDR1 as SEHNR and CDR2 as FQNEAQ (reference sequence). The CDR3 consists of 14 residues. The CDR3 here is CVSNPGQGITEAFF. The DNA for the CDR3 is TGTGTCAGCAACCCGGGACAGGGGATCACTGAAGCTTTCTTT.

This clone was seen just once. This CDR3 reads CASLPFGGSYEQYF. The CDR3 DNA sequence: TGTGCCAGCCTGCCTTTCGGGGGGTCCTACGAGCAGTACTTC. The chain links TRBV6-6 to TRBJ2-5; TRBD2 aligns across 7 bases. The DNA matches TRBJ2-7 better at its end, which makes the J call doubtful. The CDR3 sequence is 14 residues long. Germline lookup yields CDR1 MNHNY and CDR2 SVGAGI (reference sequence).

The chain uses TRBV5-1 and TRBJ1-2; 8 bases match TRBD1. There are 16 residues in the CDR3. The ends lost 0 bases at V and 0 bases at J; junction bases unmatched: 4. Germline values: CDR1 SGHRS, CDR2 YFSETQ. The chain's CDR3 is CASSLAQGASNYGYTF. CDR3 bases: TGCGCCAGCAGCTTGGCTCAGGGGGCCTCTAACTATGGCTACACCTTC.

Worth noting for this clone: At one boundary the junction diverges from the germline segment, which might be a read error. The chain links TRBV7-7 to TRBJ2-2; possible D gene TRBD2, 6 bases. Germline loops: CDR1 SSHAT, CDR2 FNYEAQ (reference sequence). The CDR3 sequence is 16 residues long. The CDR3 loop reads CASSQTGTYNTGELFF. DNA for the CDR3: TGTGCTAGCAGCCAAACCGGGACTTATAACACCGGGGAGCTGTTTTTT.

The sample holds a few counts of this clone. The J gene is TRBJ1-1, the V gene TRBV10-3; the D gene is possibly TRBD1 (6 bases). The CDR3 runs 15 residues. With 6 bases removed from V and 2 bases from J, the gap between germline ends came to 16 bases. Germline V gene sequence: CDR1 ENHRY, CDR2 SYGVKD. This CDR3 reads CAIRPQGTGNTEAFF. DNA of the CDR3: TGTGCCATCAGGCCACAGGGAACGGGCAACACTGAAGCTTTCTTT.

V gene TRBV29-1 combines with J gene TRBJ1-2; weak D call: TRBD1 (5 bases). The V gene's germline CDR1 is SQVTM and CDR2 ANQGSEA. This CDR3 has 11 residues. The germline V and J ends were trimmed by 7 bases and 6 bases, with 12 bases remaining between them. The CDR3 DNA is TGCAGCGCAGCCGGGGGAGATGGCTACACCTTC. Translated: CSAAGGDGYTF. Full variable domain (missing parts from reference TRBV29-1 and TRBJ1-2): SAVISQKPSRDICQRGTSLTIQCQVDSQVTMMFWYRQQPGQSLTLIATANQGSEATYESGFVIDKFPISRPNLTFSTLTVSNMSPEDSSIYLCSAAGGDGYTFGSGTRLTVV.

The genes are TRBV7-2 and TRBJ2-3; possible D gene TRBD2, 5 bases. Germline CDR1 reads SGHTA; CDR2 reads FQGNSA. V lost 3 bases and J 0 bases, leaving 10 bases between the germline ends. This CDR3 contains 15 residues. CDR3 residues: CASSFDYSSTDTQYF. The DNA of the CDR3 is TGTGCCAGCAGCTTCGACTACTCTAGCACAGATACGCAGTATTTT.

This clone was picked up one time. This chain uses TRBV2 with TRBJ1-5; TRBD1 aligns across 7 bases. V trimming: 8 bases; J trimming: 3 bases; junction bases outside the gene matches: 13. The CDR3 runs to 16 residues. The V gene's germline CDR1 is SNHLY and CDR2 FYNNEI. The CDR3: CASGGTAYGSNQPQHF. In DNA, the CDR3 is TGTGCCAGCGGGGGGACAGCTTATGGCTCCAATCAGCCCCAGCATTTT. Full variable domain (outside the CDR3, taken from reference TRBV2 and TRBJ1-5): EPEVTQTPSHQVTQMGQEVILRCVPISNHLYFYWYRQILGQKVEFLVSFYNNEISEKSEIFDDQFSVERPDGSNFTLKIRSTKLEDSAMYFCASGGTAYGSNQPQHFGDGTRLSIL.

With respect to this clone: The junction does not match germline at one end; this may be a read error. The chain has TRBV7-9 and TRBJ2-5; D is possibly TRBD1 (5 bases). The CDR3 has 11 residues. CDR1 is SEHNR, CDR2 FQNEAQ, per germline (reference sequence). CDR3 sequence reads: CSSRLQGGQYF. Here the CDR3 DNA reads TGTTCCAGCAGACTTCAGGGTGGCCAGTACTTC.

The V call is TRBV27, the J call TRBJ2-5; 9 bases align to TRBD2. The CDR3 is 20 amino acids. Germline V gene sequence: CDR1 MNHEY, CDR2 SMNVEV (reference sequence). With V trimmed by 2 bases and J by 5 bases, 21 bases remained unmatched. The CDR3 region is CASSLRFPGASGISRETQYF. The DNA of the CDR3 is TGTGCCAGCAGTTTACGTTTCCCAGGGGCTAGCGGGATATCAAGGGAGACCCAGTACTTC.

The chain combines TRBV7-2 with TRBJ2-1; 12 bases map to TRBD1. Germline CDR1 is SGHTA and CDR2 is FQGNSA. V gave up 1 base and J gave up 8 bases; unmatched junction bases: 6. This CDR3 contains 16 residues. The CDR3 DNA reads as TGTGCCAGCAGCTTAGGAGGGACAGGGGGCGTAGATGAGCAGTTCTTC. It codes for CASSLGGTGGVDEQFF.

The rearrangement joins TRBV6-5 to TRBJ2-7; tentative D call: TRBD2 (5 bases). Germline-derived CDR1 and CDR2 are MNHEY and SVGAGI. V was pared by 4 bases and J by 2 bases, with 12 bases between. The CDR3 is 14 amino acids. For the CDR3, the DNA is TGTGCCAGCAGTTTATCGGGGTCCGCCTACGAGCAGTACTTC. Protein sequence: CASSLSGSAYEQYF.

The rearrangement joins TRBV6-1 to TRBJ1-2; D is possibly TRBD1 (6 bases). This CDR3 spans 15 amino acids. The V end lost 5 bases, the J end lost 0 bases, and 13 bases lay between the germline ends. Per germline, CDR1 MNHNS and CDR2 SASEGT. CDR3 DNA sequence: TGTGCCAGCAGTCCCACAGGGAACTCTAACTATGGCTACACCTTC. This translates into CASSPTGNSNYGYTF.

Of note for this clone: This sample includes further DNA sequences coding for the same CDR3. The chain links TRBV27 to TRBJ2-7; 7 positions agree with TRBD1. The CDR3 covers 13 residues. The germline V gene encodes CDR1 MNHEY and CDR2 SMNVEV (reference sequence). The V and J ends lost 6 bases and 1 base, in that order; junction bases with no gene match: 3. Here the CDR3 DNA reads TGTGCCAGCAGGAGACAGGGATCCTACGAGCAGTACTTC. This codes for CASRRQGSYEQYF.

The genes are TRBV7-2 and TRBJ2-1, with 9 bases identical to TRBD2. Unmatched junction bases numbered 9, after V lost 4 bases and J lost 5 bases. In germline, CDR1 is SGHTA, CDR2 FQGNSA. The CDR3 has 16 amino acids. The CDR3 region is CASSSRGLAGHNEQFF. In nucleotides, the CDR3 is TGTGCCAGCAGCTCCCGAGGGCTAGCGGGGCACAATGAGCAGTTCTTC.

CDR3 sequence: CASSPSPGQGSYEQYF. CDR3 coding DNA: TGTGCCAGCAGCCCCAGTCCGGGACAGGGCTCCTACGAGCAGTACTTC. V is TRBV7-9 and J is TRBJ2-7; 9 bases match TRBD1. The CDR3 length is 16 residues. Per the germline V gene, CDR1 is SEHNR and CDR2 is FQNEAQ (reference sequence). V was clipped by 5 bases and J by 0 bases; unmatched bases: 8.

The chain employs TRBV4-3 and TRBJ1-2; the D gene is possibly TRBD1 (5 bases). V was trimmed by 0 bases and J by 6 bases, leaving 11 bases between them. Looked up from germline, CDR1 is LGHNA and CDR2 is YSLEER. CDR3 length: 14 amino acids. The CDR3 DNA follows: TGCGCCAGCAGCCAAGATGTGGGGCGGAATGGCTACACCTTC. Residues: CASSQDVGRNGYTF.

The chain is built from TRBV7-2 and TRBJ2-7; 11 nucleotides align to TRBD1. V lost 5 bases to trimming and J lost 3 bases; unmatched junction nucleotides: 3. This CDR3 spans 14 amino acids. Per germline, CDR1 SGHTA and CDR2 FQGNSA. CDR3 residues: CASSRDRGYYEQYF. DNA for the CDR3: TGTGCCAGCAGCCGGGACAGGGGGTACTACGAGCAGTACTTC.

This clone occurred a few times. The genes are TRBV7-9 and TRBJ2-3; no reliable D call. The CDR3 extends over 13 amino acids. Trimming stripped 5 bases from V and 6 bases from J, with 12 bases between. Germline CDR1 reads SEHNR; CDR2 reads FQNEAQ (reference sequence). CDR3 protein: CASSLNEADTQYF. CDR3 in DNA: TGTGCCAGCAGCCTAAATGAGGCGGATACGCAGTATTTT.

There are a few counts of this clone. This chain links TRBV2 with TRBJ2-1; tentatively, D is TRBD2 (5 bases). The CDR3 spans 12 residues. V lost 7 bases to trimming and J lost 4 bases, with 8 bases between them. CDR1 and CDR2 from the germline V gene are SNHLY and FYNNEI. The CDR3 spells CASNGVYNEQFF. The CDR3 bases are TGTGCCAGCAACGGGGTATACAATGAGCAGTTCTTC.

The chain recombines TRBV5-1 with TRBJ1-1; weak D call: TRBD1 (5 bases). The CDR3 is 13 amino acids. Between the trimmed V and J ends, which lost 4 bases and 6 bases, there was a span of 13 bases. The germline CDR1 and CDR2 sequences are SGHRS and YFSETQ. The CDR3 region is CASSQILGAEAFF. The CDR3 coding sequence is TGCGCCAGCAGCCAGATCCTAGGGGCTGAAGCTTTCTTT.